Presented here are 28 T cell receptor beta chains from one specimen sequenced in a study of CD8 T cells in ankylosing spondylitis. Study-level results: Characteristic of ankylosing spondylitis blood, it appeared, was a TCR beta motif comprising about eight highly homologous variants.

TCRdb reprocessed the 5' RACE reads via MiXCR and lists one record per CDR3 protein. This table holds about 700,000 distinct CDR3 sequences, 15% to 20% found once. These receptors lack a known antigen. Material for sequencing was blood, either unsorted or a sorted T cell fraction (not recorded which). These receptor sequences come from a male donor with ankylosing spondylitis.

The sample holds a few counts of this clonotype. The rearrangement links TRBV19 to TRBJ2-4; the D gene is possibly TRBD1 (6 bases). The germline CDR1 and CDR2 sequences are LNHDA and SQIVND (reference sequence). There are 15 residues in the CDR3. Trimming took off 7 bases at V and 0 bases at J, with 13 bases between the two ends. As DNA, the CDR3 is TGTGCCAGTAAGGACAGCACCTTAGCCAAAAACATTCAGTACTTC. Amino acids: CASKDSTLAKNIQYF.

The CDR3 loop is CASSDDRVEQRGYTF. The CDR3 bases are TGTGCCAGCAGCGACGACAGGGTAGAGCAGCGCGGCTACACCTTC. V gene TRBV3-1 combines with J gene TRBJ1-2; 7 nucleotides align to TRBD1. The ends lost 5 bases at V and 8 bases at J; junction bases unmatched: 14. The CDR3 covers 15 residues. Looked up from germline, CDR1 is LGHDT and CDR2 is YNNKEL (reference sequence).

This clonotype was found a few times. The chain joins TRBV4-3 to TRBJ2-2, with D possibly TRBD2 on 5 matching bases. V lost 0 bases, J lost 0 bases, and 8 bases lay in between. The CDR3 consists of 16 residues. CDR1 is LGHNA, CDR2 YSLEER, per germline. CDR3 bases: TGCGCCAGCAGCCAAGATCGGGGAGCGAACACCGGGGAGCTGTTTTTT. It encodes CASSQDRGANTGELFF.

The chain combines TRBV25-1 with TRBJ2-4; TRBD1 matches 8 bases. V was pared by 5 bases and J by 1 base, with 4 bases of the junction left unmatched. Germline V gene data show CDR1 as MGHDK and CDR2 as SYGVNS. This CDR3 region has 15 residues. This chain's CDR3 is CASSPTGVAKNIQYF. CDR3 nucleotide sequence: TGTGCCAGCAGTCCGACAGGGGTGGCCAAAAACATTCAGTACTTC.

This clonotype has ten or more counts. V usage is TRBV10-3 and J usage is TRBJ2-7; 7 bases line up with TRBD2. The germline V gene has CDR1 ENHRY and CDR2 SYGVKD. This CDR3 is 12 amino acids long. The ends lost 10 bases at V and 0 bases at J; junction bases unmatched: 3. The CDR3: CATSGGSYEQYF. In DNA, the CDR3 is TGTGCCACCTCGGGGGGCTCCTACGAGCAGTACTTC.

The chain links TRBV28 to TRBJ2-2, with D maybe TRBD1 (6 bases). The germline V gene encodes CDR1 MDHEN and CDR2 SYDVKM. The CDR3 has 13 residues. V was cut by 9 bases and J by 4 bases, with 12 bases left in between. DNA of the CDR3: TGTGCCAGTGGGACACGGCGCACCGGGGAGCTGTTTTTT. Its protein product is CASGTRRTGELFF.

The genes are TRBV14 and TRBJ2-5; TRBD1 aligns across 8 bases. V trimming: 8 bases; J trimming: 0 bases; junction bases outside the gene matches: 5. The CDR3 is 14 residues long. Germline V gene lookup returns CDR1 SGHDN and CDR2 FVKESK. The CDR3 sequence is CASGRTGHQETQYF. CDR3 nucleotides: TGTGCCAGCGGGCGGACAGGGCACCAAGAGACCCAGTACTTC.

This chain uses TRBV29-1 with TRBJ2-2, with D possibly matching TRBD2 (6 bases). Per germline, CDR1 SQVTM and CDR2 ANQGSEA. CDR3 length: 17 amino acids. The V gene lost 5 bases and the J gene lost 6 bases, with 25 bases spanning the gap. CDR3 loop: CSVNSGYPNVDAGELFF. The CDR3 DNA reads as TGCAGCGTTAATAGCGGATACCCGAACGTGGATGCCGGGGAGCTGTTTTTT.

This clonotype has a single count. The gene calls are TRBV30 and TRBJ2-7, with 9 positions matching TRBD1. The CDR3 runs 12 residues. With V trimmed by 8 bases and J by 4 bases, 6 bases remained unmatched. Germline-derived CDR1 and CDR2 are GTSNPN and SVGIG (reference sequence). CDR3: CAQDRGSYEQYF. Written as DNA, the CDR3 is TGTGCCCAGGACAGGGGCAGTTACGAGCAGTACTTC.

CDR3 bases: TGTGCCAGCGAGGACGGGCTAGCGGACTCCTACGAGCAGTACTTC. It is translated as CASEDGLADSYEQYF. V usage is TRBV6-1 and J usage is TRBJ2-7; 7 bases agree with TRBD2. The V gene's germline CDR1 is MNHNS and CDR2 SASEGT. The V gene end was trimmed by 8 bases and the J gene end by 0 bases; junction bases not matched to a gene: 10. The CDR3 consists of 15 residues.

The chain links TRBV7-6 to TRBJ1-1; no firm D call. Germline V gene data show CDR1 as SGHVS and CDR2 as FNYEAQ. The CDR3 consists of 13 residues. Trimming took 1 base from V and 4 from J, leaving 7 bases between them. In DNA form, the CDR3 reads TGTGCCAGCAGCTTAGAAACCATCACTGAAGCTTTCTTT. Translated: CASSLETITEAFF.

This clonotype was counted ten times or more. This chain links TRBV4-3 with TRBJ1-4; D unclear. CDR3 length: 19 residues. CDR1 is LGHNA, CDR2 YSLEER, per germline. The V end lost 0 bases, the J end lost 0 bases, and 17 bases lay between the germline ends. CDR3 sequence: CASSQEVPDYYSTNEKLFF. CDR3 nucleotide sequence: TGCGCCAGCAGCCAAGAGGTTCCGGACTATTATTCAACTAATGAAAAACTGTTTTTT.

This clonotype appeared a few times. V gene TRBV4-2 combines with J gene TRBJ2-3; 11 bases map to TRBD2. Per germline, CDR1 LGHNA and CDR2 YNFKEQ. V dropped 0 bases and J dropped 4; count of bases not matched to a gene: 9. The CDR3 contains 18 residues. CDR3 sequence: CASSQEPGLAGRADTQYF. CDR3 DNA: TGTGCCAGCAGCCAAGAACCAGGACTAGCGGGTAGGGCAGATACGCAGTATTTT.

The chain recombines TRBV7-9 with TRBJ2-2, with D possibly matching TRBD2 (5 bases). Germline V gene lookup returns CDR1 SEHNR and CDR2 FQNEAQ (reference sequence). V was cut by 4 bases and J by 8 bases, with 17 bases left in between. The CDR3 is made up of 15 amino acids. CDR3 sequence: CASSYHGLFSGELFF. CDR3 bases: TGTGCCAGCAGCTACCACGGACTCTTCTCGGGGGAGCTGTTTTTT.

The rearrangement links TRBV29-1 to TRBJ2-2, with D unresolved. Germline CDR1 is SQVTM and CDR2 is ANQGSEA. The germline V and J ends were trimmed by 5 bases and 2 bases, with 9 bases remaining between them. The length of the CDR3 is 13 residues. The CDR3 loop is CSVSQSNTGELFF. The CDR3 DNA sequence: TGCAGCGTTTCTCAGTCCAACACCGGGGAGCTGTTTTTT.

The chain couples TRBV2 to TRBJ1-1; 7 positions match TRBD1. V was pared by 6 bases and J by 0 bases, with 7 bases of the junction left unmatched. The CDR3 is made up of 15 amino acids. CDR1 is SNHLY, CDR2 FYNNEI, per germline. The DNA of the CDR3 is TGTGCCAGCAGCCGACAGGGAACTATGAACACTGAAGCTTTCTTT. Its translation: CASSRQGTMNTEAFF.

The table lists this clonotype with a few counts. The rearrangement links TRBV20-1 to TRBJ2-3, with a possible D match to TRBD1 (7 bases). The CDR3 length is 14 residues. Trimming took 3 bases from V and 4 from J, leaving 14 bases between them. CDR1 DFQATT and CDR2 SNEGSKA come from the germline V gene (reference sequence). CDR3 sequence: CSASPGGRPDTQYF. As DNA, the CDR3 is TGCAGTGCTAGTCCAGGGGGGCGACCAGATACGCAGTATTTT.

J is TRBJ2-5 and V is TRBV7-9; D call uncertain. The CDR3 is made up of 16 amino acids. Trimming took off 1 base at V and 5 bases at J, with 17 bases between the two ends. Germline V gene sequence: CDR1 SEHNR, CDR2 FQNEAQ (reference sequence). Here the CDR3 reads CASSLGFGGSPETQYF. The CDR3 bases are TGTGCCAGCAGCTTAGGGTTCGGCGGATCCCCGGAGACCCAGTACTTC.

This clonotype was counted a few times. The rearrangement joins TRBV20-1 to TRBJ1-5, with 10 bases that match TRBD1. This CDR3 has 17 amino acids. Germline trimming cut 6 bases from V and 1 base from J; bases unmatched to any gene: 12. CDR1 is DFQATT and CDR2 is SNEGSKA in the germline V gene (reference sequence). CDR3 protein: CSATHRDRGWSNQPQHF. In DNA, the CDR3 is TGCAGTGCAACACACCGGGACAGGGGATGGAGCAATCAGCCCCAGCATTTT.

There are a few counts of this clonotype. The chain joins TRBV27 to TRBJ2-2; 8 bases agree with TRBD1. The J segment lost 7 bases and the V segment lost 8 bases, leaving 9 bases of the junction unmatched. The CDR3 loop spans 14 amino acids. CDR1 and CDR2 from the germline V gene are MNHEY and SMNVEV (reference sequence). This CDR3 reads CASGLRQGIGELFF. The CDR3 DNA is TGTGCCAGCGGCTTAAGACAGGGGATCGGGGAGCTGTTTTTT.

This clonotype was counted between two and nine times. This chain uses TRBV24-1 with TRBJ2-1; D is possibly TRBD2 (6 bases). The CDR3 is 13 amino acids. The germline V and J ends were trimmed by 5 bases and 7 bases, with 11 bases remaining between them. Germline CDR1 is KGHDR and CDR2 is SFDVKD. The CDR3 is CATSGGIGNEQFF. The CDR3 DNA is TGTGCCACCAGTGGCGGGATAGGGAATGAGCAGTTCTTC.

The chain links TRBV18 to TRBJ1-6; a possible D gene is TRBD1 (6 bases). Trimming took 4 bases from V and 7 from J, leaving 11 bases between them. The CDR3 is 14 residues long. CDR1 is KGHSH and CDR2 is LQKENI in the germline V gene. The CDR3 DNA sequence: TGTGCCAGCTCACAGGACCAGGGGAATTCACCCCTCCACTTT. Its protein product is CASSQDQGNSPLHF.

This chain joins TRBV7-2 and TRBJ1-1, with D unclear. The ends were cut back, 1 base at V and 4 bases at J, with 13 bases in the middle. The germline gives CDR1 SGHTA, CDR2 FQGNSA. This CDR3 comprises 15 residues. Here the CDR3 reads CASSLVPNRGTEAFF. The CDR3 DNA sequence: TGTGCCAGCAGCTTAGTTCCTAACCGGGGCACTGAAGCTTTCTTT. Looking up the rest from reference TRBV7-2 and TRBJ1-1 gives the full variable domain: GAGVSQSPSNKVTEKGKDVELRCDPISGHTALYWYRQSLGQGLEFLIYFQGNSAPDKSGLPSDRFSAERTGGSVSTLTIQRTQQEDSAVYLCASSLVPNRGTEAFFGQGTRLTVV.

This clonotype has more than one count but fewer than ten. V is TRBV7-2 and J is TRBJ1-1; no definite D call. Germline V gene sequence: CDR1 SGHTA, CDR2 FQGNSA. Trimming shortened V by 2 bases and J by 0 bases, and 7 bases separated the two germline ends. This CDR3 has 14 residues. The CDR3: CASSLKHLNTEAFF. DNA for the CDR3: TGTGCCAGCAGCTTAAAACACCTGAACACTGAAGCTTTCTTT. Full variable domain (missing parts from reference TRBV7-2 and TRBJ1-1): GAGVSQSPSNKVTEKGKDVELRCDPISGHTALYWYRQSLGQGLEFLIYFQGNSAPDKSGLPSDRFSAERTGGSVSTLTIQRTQQEDSAVYLCASSLKHLNTEAFFGQGTRLTVV.

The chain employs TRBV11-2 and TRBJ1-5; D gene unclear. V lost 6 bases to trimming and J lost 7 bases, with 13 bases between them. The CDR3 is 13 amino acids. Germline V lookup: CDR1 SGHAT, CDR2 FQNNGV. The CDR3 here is CASSLQHGQPQHF. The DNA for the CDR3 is TGTGCCAGCAGTTTACAGCACGGACAGCCCCAGCATTTT.

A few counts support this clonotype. CDR3 nucleotides: TGTGCCAGCAGCCCAAGACTCAGCTCCTACGAGCAGTACTTC. Residues: CASSPRLSSYEQYF. The J gene is TRBJ2-7, the V gene TRBV13; D not certain. Per the germline V gene, CDR1 is PRHDT and CDR2 is FYEKMQ (reference sequence). CDR3 length: 14 amino acids. Trimming stripped 5 bases from V and 0 bases from J, with 11 bases between.

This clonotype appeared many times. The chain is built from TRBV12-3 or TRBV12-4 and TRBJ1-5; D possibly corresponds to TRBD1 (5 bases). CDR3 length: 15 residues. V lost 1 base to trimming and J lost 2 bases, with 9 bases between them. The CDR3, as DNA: TGTGCCAGCAGTTTAGGAGGGGCCGGCAATCAGCCCCAGCATTTT. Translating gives CASSLGGAGNQPQHF.

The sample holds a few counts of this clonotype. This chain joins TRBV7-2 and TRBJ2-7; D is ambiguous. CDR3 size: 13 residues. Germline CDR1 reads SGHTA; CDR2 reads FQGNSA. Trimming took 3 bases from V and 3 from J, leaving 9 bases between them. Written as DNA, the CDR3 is TGTGCCAGCAGCTTCGGACGGGTCTACGAGCAGTACTTC. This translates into CASSFGRVYEQYF.